A single sample is the source of the 8 T cell receptor beta chains below, sequenced in a study of T cell repertoires in cytomegalovirus infection. MiXCR, run by TCRdb on the reads, gives a single entry per CDR3 protein. This sample has 560,000 or so distinct CDR3 sequences, with 16% found just once. The specimen sequenced was CD8+ T cells from PBMCs. These receptors were obtained from a human donor in good health (CMV status not recorded). Some clones in this sample may be carry-over from other donors' samples.

The rearrangement joins TRBV20-1 to TRBJ2-3; unclear D gene. Germline assignment: CDR1 DFQATT and CDR2 SNEGSKA (reference sequence). The CDR3 runs 14 residues. The V end lost 1 base, the J end lost 3 bases, and 11 bases lay between the germline ends. The CDR3 nucleotides read TGCAGTGCTAGAGGAGGCAGGTTAACAGATACGCAGTATTTT. Translating gives CSARGGRLTDTQYF.

This clonotype showed up just a few times. The chain uses TRBV27 and TRBJ1-2; 7 nucleotides align to TRBD1. Germline V gene data show CDR1 as MNHEY and CDR2 as SMNVEV (reference sequence). The CDR3 has 14 amino acids. Germline trimming cut 6 bases from V and 8 bases from J; bases unmatched to any gene: 12. CDR3 residues: CASRRQQGSKGYTF. CDR3 coding DNA: TGTGCCAGCAGGAGGCAACAGGGGTCTAAGGGCTACACCTTC.

There are many counts of this clonotype. The J gene is TRBJ2-7, the V gene TRBV6-5; maybe TRBD1 (5 bases). The CDR3 spans 15 residues. The V gene's germline CDR1 is MNHEY and CDR2 SVGAGI. Trimming shortened V by 2 bases and J by 6 bases, and 17 bases separated the two germline ends. CDR3 in amino acids: CASSYGRGRAFEQYF. CDR3 sequence (DNA): TGTGCCAGCAGTTACGGTAGGGGCCGGGCGTTCGAGCAGTACTTC.

The V call is TRBV12-3 or TRBV12-4, the J call TRBJ2-7; D unclear. The CDR3 length is 14 residues. Trimming took 4 bases from V and 10 from J, leaving 20 bases between them. The CDR3 is CASSSRVWGSDQYF. The CDR3 region has the DNA TGTGCCAGCAGTTCCCGGGTTTGGGGTTCGGATCAGTACTTC.

This clonotype was observed a few times. The chain joins TRBV11-2 to TRBJ2-1; 9 nucleotides agree with TRBD2. After removal of 6 bases from V and 0 bases from J, the junction contained 9 bases not matched to a gene. The germline V gene encodes CDR1 SGHAT and CDR2 FQNNGV. The CDR3 loop spans 17 amino acids. CDR3 residues: CASRPSGNPSSYNEQFF. The DNA of the CDR3 is TGTGCCAGCAGACCTAGCGGGAATCCGAGCTCCTACAATGAGCAGTTCTTC. Full variable domain (remainder filled in from reference TRBV11-2 and TRBJ2-1): EAGVAQSPRYKIIEKRQSVAFWCNPISGHATLYWYQQILGQGPKLLIQFQNNGVVDDSQLPKDRFSAERLKGVDSTLKIQPAKLEDSAVYLCASRPSGNPSSYNEQFFGPGTRLTVL.

The genes are TRBV9 and TRBJ1-3, with D unclear. This CDR3 spans 15 amino acids. Trimming took 7 bases from V and 0 from J, leaving 14 bases between them. Germline assignment: CDR1 SGDLS and CDR2 YYNGEE. The CDR3 DNA sequence: TGTGCCAGCGCTACAGCGATCCACTCTGGAAACACCATATATTTT. Protein: CASATAIHSGNTIYF. The full variable domain, rest sourced from reference TRBV9 and TRBJ1-3, is DSGVTQTPKHLITATGQRVTLRCSPRSGDLSVYWYQQSLDQGLQFLIQYYNGEERAKGNILERFSAQQFPDLHSELNLSSLELGDSALYFCASATAIHSGNTIYFGEGSWLTVV.

About this clonotype: A much more abundant neighbour one base away suggests this may be a read error. This is likely a read error, given that the CDR3 carries no conserved phenylalanine or tryptophan at its end. This rearrangement joins TRBV11-2 to TRBJ2-1; 10 bases agree with TRBD2. Per germline, CDR1 SGHAT and CDR2 FQNNGV. The CDR3 length is 15 residues. The V gene end was trimmed by 5 bases and the J gene end by 9 bases; junction bases not matched to a gene: 10. The CDR3 spells CASSPWTSGGGEQFL. The CDR3, as DNA: TGTGCCAGCAGCCCCTGGACTAGCGGAGGGGGTGAGCAGTTCTTA.

In its sample, this clonotype was seen many times. The V call is TRBV7-9, the J call TRBJ2-5, with D possibly TRBD1 on 5 matching bases. Germline loops: CDR1 SEHNR, CDR2 FQNEAQ (reference sequence). Deletions cut 5 bases from V and 0 bases from J, with 13 bases between. CDR3 size: 15 residues. The CDR3, as DNA: TGTGCCAGCAGCGGAGAACAGGTGGACCAAGAGACCCAGTACTTC. Translated: CASSGEQVDQETQYF.